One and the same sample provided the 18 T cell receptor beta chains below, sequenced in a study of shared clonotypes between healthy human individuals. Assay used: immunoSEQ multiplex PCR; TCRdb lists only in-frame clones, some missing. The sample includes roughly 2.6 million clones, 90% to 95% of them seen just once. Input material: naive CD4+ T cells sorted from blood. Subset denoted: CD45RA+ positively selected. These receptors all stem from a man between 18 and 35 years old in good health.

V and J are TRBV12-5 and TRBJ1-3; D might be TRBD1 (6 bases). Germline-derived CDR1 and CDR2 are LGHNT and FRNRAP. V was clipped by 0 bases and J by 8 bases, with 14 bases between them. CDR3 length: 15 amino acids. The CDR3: CASGLVQGLGHTIYF. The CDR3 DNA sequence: TGTGCTAGTGGTTTGGTTCAGGGGCTTGGGCACACCATATATTTT.

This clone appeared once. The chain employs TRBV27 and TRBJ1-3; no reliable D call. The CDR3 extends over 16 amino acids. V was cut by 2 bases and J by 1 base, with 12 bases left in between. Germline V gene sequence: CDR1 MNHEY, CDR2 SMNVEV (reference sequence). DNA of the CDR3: TGTGCCAGCAGTTTAGACGCGGCAACTTCTGGAAACACCATATATTTT. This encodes CASSLDAATSGNTIYF.

The CDR3 region is CASSLTGEVTDTQYF. The CDR3 nucleotides read TGTGCCAGCAGCTTAACGGGAGAGGTGACAGATACGCAGTATTTT. The J gene is TRBJ2-3, the V gene TRBV11-2, with D perhaps TRBD2 (6 bases). Germline CDR1 is SGHAT and CDR2 is FQNNGV. The CDR3 spans 15 residues. The V gene lost 2 bases and the J gene lost 3 bases, with 12 bases spanning the gap.

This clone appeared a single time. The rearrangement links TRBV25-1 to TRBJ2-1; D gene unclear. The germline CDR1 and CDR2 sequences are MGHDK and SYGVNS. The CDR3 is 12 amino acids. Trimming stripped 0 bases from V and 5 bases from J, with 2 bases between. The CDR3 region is CASSEYHNEQFF. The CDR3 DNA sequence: TGTGCCAGCAGTGAATACCACAATGAGCAGTTCTTC.

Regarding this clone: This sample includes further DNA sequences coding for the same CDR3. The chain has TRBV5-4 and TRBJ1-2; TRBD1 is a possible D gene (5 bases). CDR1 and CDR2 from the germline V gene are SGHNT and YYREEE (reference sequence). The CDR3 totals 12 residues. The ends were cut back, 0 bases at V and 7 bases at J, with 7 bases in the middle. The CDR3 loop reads CASSLDQGGYTF. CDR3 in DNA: TGTGCCAGCAGCTTGGATCAGGGTGGCTACACCTTC.

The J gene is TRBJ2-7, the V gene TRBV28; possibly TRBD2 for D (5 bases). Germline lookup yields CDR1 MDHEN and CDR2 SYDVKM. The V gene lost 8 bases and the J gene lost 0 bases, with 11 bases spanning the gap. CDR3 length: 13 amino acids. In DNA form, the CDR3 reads TGTGCCAGCGGGGAGACTATCTCCTACGAGCAGTACTTC. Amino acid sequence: CASGETISYEQYF.

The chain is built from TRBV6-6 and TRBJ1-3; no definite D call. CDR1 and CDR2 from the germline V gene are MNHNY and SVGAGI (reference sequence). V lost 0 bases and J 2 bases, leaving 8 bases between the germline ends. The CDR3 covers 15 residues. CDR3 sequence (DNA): TGTGCCAGCAGTTACTCGAGCCCGACTGGAAACACCATATATTTT. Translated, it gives CASSYSSPTGNTIYF.

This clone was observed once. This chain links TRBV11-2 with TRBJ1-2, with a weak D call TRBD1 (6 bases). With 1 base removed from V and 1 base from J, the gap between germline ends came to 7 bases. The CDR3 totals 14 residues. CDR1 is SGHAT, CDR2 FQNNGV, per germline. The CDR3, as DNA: TGTGCCAGCAGCTTAGGGGGGCGTAACTATGGCTACACCTTC. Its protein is CASSLGGRNYGYTF.

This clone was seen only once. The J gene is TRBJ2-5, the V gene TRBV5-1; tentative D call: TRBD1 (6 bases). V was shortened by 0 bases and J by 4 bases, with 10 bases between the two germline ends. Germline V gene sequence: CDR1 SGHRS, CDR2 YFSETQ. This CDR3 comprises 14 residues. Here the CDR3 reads CASSLAAGAETQYF. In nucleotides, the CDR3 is TGCGCCAGCAGCTTGGCCGCAGGGGCAGAGACCCAGTACTTC.

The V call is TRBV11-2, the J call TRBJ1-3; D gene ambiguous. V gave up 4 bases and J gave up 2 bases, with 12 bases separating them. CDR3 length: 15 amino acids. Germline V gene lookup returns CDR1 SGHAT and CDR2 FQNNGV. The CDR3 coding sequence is TGTGCCAGCAGCTCAGACGGTAATGCTGGAAACACCATATATTTT. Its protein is CASSSDGNAGNTIYF.

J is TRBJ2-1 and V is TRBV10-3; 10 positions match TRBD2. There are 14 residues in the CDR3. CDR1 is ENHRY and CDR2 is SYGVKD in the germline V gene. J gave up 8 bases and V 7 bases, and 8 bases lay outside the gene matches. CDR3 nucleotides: TGTGCCATCAACAGCGGGGGGGCCCTATATGAGCAGTTCTTC. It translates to CAINSGGALYEQFF.

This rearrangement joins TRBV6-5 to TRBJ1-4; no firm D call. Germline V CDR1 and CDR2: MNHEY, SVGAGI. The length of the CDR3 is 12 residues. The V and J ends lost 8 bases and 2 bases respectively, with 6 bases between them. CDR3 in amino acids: CASRHTNEKLFF. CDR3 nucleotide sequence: TGTGCCAGCCGACACACTAATGAAAAACTGTTTTTT.

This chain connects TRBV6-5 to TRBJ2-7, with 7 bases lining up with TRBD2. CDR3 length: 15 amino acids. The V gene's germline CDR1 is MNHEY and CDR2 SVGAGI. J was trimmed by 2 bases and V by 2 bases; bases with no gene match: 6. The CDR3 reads CASSYVREPPYEQYF. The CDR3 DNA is TGTGCCAGCAGTTACGTGCGGGAGCCCCCCTACGAGCAGTACTTC.

CDR3 amino acids: CASSLGRGLGTETQYF. As DNA, the CDR3 is TGTGCCAGCAGCTTAGGACGGGGACTGGGTACAGAGACCCAGTACTTC. V gene TRBV7-6 combines with J gene TRBJ2-5; TRBD2 might be the D (6 bases). The V end lost 1 base, the J end lost 4 bases, and 16 bases lay between the germline ends. Germline CDR1 SGHVS, CDR2 FNYEAQ. The CDR3 is 16 residues long. Full variable domain (missing parts from reference TRBV7-6 and TRBJ2-5): GAGVSQSPRYKVTKRGQDVALRCDPISGHVSLYWYRQALGQGPEFLTYFNYEAQQDKSGLPNDRFSAERPEGSISTLTIQRTEQRDSAMYRCASSLGRGLGTETQYFGPGTRLLVL.

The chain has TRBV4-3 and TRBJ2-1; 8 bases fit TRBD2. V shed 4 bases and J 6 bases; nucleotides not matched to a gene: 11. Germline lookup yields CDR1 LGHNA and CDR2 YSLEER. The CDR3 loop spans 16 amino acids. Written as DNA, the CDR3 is TGCGCCAGCAGCCCGGGACTAGGGATCGGTCGCAATGAGCAGTTCTTC. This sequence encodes CASSPGLGIGRNEQFF.

CDR3 DNA: TGTGCCAGCAGTAACAGGGAAAATGGCTACACCTTC. It is translated as CASSNRENGYTF. This chain joins TRBV6-1 and TRBJ1-2, with D possibly TRBD1 on 6 matching bases. This CDR3 spans 12 amino acids. V lost 5 bases and J lost 6, with 10 bases in between. Germline CDR1 MNHNS, CDR2 SASEGT.

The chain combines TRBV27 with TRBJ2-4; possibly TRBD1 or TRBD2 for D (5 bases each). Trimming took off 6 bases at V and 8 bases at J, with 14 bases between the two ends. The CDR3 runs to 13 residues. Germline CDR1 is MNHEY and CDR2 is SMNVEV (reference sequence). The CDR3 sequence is CASSDIGGYIQYF. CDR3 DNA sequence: TGTGCCAGCAGCGACATTGGGGGTTACATTCAGTACTTC.

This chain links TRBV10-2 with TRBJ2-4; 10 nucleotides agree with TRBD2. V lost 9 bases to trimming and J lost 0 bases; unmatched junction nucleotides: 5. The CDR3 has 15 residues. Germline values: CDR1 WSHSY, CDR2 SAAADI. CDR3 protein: CASSLAGLAKNIQYF. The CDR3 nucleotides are TGCGCCAGTTCACTAGCGGGACTAGCCAAAAACATTCAGTACTTC.